Below, 5 T cell receptor beta chains from the same sample are listed, as sequenced in a study of beta chain features in type 1 diabetes. The whole isolated RNA underwent reverse transcription, so sequencing captured expressed TCRB transcripts. The data were produced by immunoSEQ multiplex PCR, yet TCRdb's version contains in-frame clones alone and is incomplete. The sample has around 290,000 clones, approximately 8.1% seen once. Sequencing was done on a sample of central memory CD4+ T cells from blood. These receptors were obtained from a young woman in good health.

The V call is TRBV15, the J call TRBJ1-5, with D perhaps matching TRBD1 (5 bases). Germline CDR1 LNHNV, CDR2 YYDKDF (reference sequence). Trimming took off 0 bases at V and 9 bases at J, with 15 bases between the two ends. The CDR3 has 15 amino acids. The DNA of the CDR3 is TGTGCCACCAGCAGAGATGGGACCGGGACGGGGCCCCAGCATTTT. Encoded protein: CATSRDGTGTGPQHF.

The genes are TRBV27 and TRBJ2-2, with D unclear. Germline V gene lookup returns CDR1 MNHEY and CDR2 SMNVEV (reference sequence). This CDR3 has 15 amino acids. Between the trimmed V and J ends, which lost 6 bases and 7 bases, there was a span of 18 bases. CDR3 DNA: TGTGCCAGCAGACCATCGATAAAAGGTGGCGGGGAGCTGTTTTTT. Residues: CASRPSIKGGGELFF.

The table lists this clone with a few counts. The chain carries TRBV7-7 and TRBJ2-5; TRBD1 aligns across 7 bases. The V gene's germline CDR1 is SSHAT and CDR2 FNYEAQ (reference sequence). V was pared by 4 bases and J by 3 bases, with 5 bases of the junction left unmatched. This CDR3 contains 14 residues. The CDR3 is CASSSTGKEETQYF. Written as DNA, the CDR3 is TGTGCCAGCAGCTCGACAGGGAAAGAAGAGACCCAGTACTTC.

This clone showed up just a few times. The V gene is TRBV7-2, the J gene TRBJ2-5; D is unclear. Germline V gene sequence: CDR1 SGHTA, CDR2 FQGNSA. V was cut by 1 base and J by 0 bases, with 9 bases left in between. This CDR3 contains 15 residues. CDR3 DNA sequence: TGTGCCAGCAGCTTAGTGGGCAGAAACCAAGAGACCCAGTACTTC. Its protein is CASSLVGRNQETQYF.

The table lists this clone with many counts. V is TRBV28 and J is TRBJ2-4; TRBD1 might be the D (6 bases). Germline V gene lookup returns CDR1 MDHEN and CDR2 SYDVKM. Trimming shortened V by 8 bases and J by 2 bases, and 10 bases separated the two germline ends. The CDR3 runs 13 residues. DNA for the CDR3: TGTGCCAGCCTTACAGGGTCCAAAAACATTCAGTACTTC. It specifies CASLTGSKNIQYF.